The clone carrying this T cell receptor beta chain showed up just a few times. Its antigen is not identified. The CDR3 contains 14 residues. Trimming left V 3 bases short and J 4 bases short, with 12 bases between. From germline, CDR1 is MNHEY and CDR2 SMNVEV (reference sequence). This specimen comes from a study of T-cell memory formation after mild COVID-19. Study-level background: Largely, the TCR clusters proved donor specific. Study-wide points: Chiefly within CM and EM were the contracting CD4+ clones; CD8+ ones were within EMRA. Clones contracting over day 15 to 85 were CD4/CD8 balanced, with later expanders leaning CD4+.

From the 5' RACE reads, TCRdb called clonotypes with MiXCR, one entry per CDR3 protein. The sample includes about 210,000 distinct CDR3 sequences, roughly a tenth of them seen just once. The source is a man in his late teens or twenties who had mild COVID-19 (a few samples of this study predate the infection). Cell type and time point are not known. Sequencing used PBMCs or a T cell subset sorted from them (not recorded which). J is TRBJ1-2 and V is TRBV27; D gene uncertain. The CDR3 nucleotides read TGTGCCAGCAGTTTCCGGGCCACCTCCTATGGCTACACCTTC. It encodes CASSFRATSYGYTF.